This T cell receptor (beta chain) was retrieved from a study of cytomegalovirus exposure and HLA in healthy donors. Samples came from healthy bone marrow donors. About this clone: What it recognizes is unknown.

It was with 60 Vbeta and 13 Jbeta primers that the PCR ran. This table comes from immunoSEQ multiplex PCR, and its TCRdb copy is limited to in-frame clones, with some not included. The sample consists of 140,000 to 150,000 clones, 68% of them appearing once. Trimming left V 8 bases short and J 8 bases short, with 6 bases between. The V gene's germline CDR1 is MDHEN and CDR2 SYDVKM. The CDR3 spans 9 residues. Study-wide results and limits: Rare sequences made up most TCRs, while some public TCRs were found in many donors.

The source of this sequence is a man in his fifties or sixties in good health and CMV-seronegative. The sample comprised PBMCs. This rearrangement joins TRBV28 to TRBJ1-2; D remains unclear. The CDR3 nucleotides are TGTGCCAGCGGCCAAGGCTACACCTTC. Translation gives CASGQGYTF.